These 18 T cell receptor beta chains originate from one sample sequenced in a study of blood T cell repertoires in COVID-19 (dated by TCRdb to about 2020). The protocol used for the library was the immunoSEQ multiplex PCR assay. TCRdb took this table from immuneACCESS and kept in-frame rearrangements with V and J called. Such tables lack part of the clones; where checked against another copy, unresolved V genes explain under half of the gap, and the rest is unexplained. The sample table records approximately 130,000 clones; roughly 81% of these occur just once. The ten largest clones capture roughly 13% of the sample. Sample: peripheral blood. The source of these receptors is a human donor in a cohort sampled during active COVID-19.

The chain is built from TRBV24-1 and TRBJ2-1; TRBD2 aligns across 9 bases. This CDR3 spans 15 amino acids. CDR1 KGHDR and CDR2 SFDVKD come from the germline V gene. J was trimmed by 3 bases and V by 5 bases; bases with no gene match: 4. The CDR3 sequence is CATSAGGGVYNEQFF. CDR3 DNA: TGTGCCACCAGTGCCGGCGGGGGGGTCTACAATGAGCAGTTCTTC.

This clone has just a few counts. This sequence joins TRBV25-1 and TRBJ2-7; possible D gene TRBD1, 6 bases. CDR3 length: 15 residues. The V gene lost 6 bases and the J gene lost 6 bases, with 21 bases spanning the gap. Germline CDR1 MGHDK, CDR2 SYGVNS. CDR3 loop: CASSPAGNRESEQYF. As DNA, the CDR3 is TGTGCCAGCAGCCCCGCGGGTAACAGGGAATCCGAGCAGTACTTC.

A few counts support this clone. J is TRBJ2-7 and V is TRBV19; TRBD1 agrees at 9 bases. V trimming: 3 bases; J trimming: 5 bases; junction bases outside the gene matches: 5. Germline loops: CDR1 LNHDA, CDR2 SQIVND (reference sequence). CDR3 length: 14 residues. CDR3 bases: TGTGCCAGTAGTATCGGGACAGGGACCCACGAGCAGTACTTC. As protein: CASSIGTGTHEQYF.

The chain employs TRBV19 and TRBJ2-7, with 10 nucleotides matching TRBD2. CDR3 size: 15 residues. Looked up from germline, CDR1 is LNHDA and CDR2 is SQIVND (reference sequence). After removal of 3 bases from V and 3 bases from J, the junction contained 5 bases not matched to a gene. The CDR3 DNA reads as TGTGCCAGTAGTATGTTAGCGGGGGGAAACTACGAGCAGTACTTC. Its protein is CASSMLAGGNYEQYF.

V gene TRBV30 combines with J gene TRBJ1-2; the D is unclear. Per the germline V gene, CDR1 is GTSNPN and CDR2 is SVGIG (reference sequence). The CDR3 has 11 amino acids. V lost 3 bases, J lost 8 bases, and 10 bases lay in between. The CDR3: CAWRRASGYTF. CDR3 coding DNA: TGTGCCTGGAGGAGGGCCTCCGGCTACACCTTC. Using reference TRBV30 and TRBJ1-2 for the parts outside the CDR3, the full variable domain is SQTIHQWPATLVQPVGSPLSLECTVEGTSNPNLYWYRQAAGRGLQLLFYSVGIGQISSEVPQNLSASRPQDRQFILSSKKLLLSDSGFYLCAWRRASGYTFGSGTRLTVV.

The chain joins TRBV6-1 to TRBJ1-3, with D perhaps TRBD1 (5 bases). From germline, CDR1 is MNHNS and CDR2 SASEGT. The V and J ends lost 2 bases and 9 bases respectively, with 17 bases between them. CDR3 length equals 15 residues. CDR3 coding DNA: TGTGCCAGCAGTGAAAAGAGGACACAAGTAGGCACCATATATTTT. Amino acids: CASSEKRTQVGTIYF.

The DNA of the CDR3 is TGTGCCAGTAGTACCTCGGGTAACCCCTACGAGCAGTACTTC. Amino acid sequence: CASSTSGNPYEQYF. V usage is TRBV19 and J usage is TRBJ2-7; D unresolved. The CDR3 contains 14 residues. With 4 bases removed from V and 2 bases from J, the gap between germline ends came to 12 bases. The V gene's germline CDR1 is LNHDA and CDR2 SQIVND (reference sequence).

The chain recombines TRBV5-6 with TRBJ1-3; the D gene is possibly TRBD1 (6 bases). This CDR3 is 17 amino acids long. Trimming took 1 base from V and 0 from J, leaving 14 bases between them. In germline, CDR1 is SGHDT, CDR2 YYEEEE. The CDR3 region is CASSLPGQLSSGNTIYF. In DNA, the CDR3 is TGTGCCAGCAGCTTGCCCGGACAGTTGTCCTCTGGAAACACCATATATTTT.

The V gene is TRBV19, the J gene TRBJ2-2; 8 positions agree with TRBD1. In germline, CDR1 is LNHDA, CDR2 SQIVND (reference sequence). J lost 4 bases, V lost 6 bases, and 7 bases had no gene match. This CDR3 is 15 amino acids long. CDR3 bases: TGTGCCAGTAGACTACCGGGACAGGTCACCGGGGAGCTGTTTTTT. Protein sequence: CASRLPGQVTGELFF.

The chain is built from TRBV5-8 and TRBJ1-2; 8 nucleotides line up with TRBD1. Germline V gives CDR1 SGHTS, CDR2 YDEGEE. CDR3 length equals 17 residues. J lost 8 bases, V lost 4 bases, and 19 bases had no gene match. The chain's CDR3 is CASSRGHWSRGPEGYTF. CDR3 in DNA: TGTGCCAGCAGCAGGGGGCACTGGAGCAGGGGGCCCGAGGGCTACACCTTC.

DNA of the CDR3: TGTGCCAGCAGCCTCAGGACTAGCGGGGGGGCACAAGAGACCCAGTACTTC. Translation gives CASSLRTSGGAQETQYF. This rearrangement joins TRBV5-4 to TRBJ2-5; 15 bases align to TRBD2. CDR1 is SGHNT, CDR2 YYREEE, per germline (reference sequence). The trim removed 4 bases at V and 2 bases at J, leaving 6 bases unmatched. The CDR3 has 17 residues.

In DNA, the CDR3 is TGTGCCATCAGGGGTAAGGGGTCCGGGGGGCAATACAATGAGCAGTTCTTC. It specifies CAIRGKGSGGQYNEQFF. This chain links TRBV10-3 with TRBJ2-1, with D possibly TRBD2 on 7 matching bases. CDR1 and CDR2 (germline): ENHRY, SYGVKD. The CDR3 is 17 amino acids. Trimming stripped 6 bases from V and 4 bases from J, with 22 bases between.

The chain combines TRBV9 with TRBJ2-3, with 10 bases lining up with TRBD1. The V segment lost 3 bases and the J segment 1 base; nucleotides outside the gene matches: 11. The germline V gene has CDR1 SGDLS and CDR2 YYNGEE. This CDR3 comprises 18 residues. The CDR3 loop is CASSAHGQGEMGTDTQYF. The CDR3 nucleotides read TGTGCCAGCAGCGCGCACGGACAGGGGGAGATGGGCACAGATACGCAGTATTTT.

V and J are TRBV19 and TRBJ1-5; unclear D gene. The CDR3 has 15 residues. Germline CDR1 and CDR2: LNHDA and SQIVND (reference sequence). V lost 7 bases and J lost 2, with 15 bases in between. The CDR3 spells CASTPERRRNQPQHF. The CDR3 coding sequence is TGTGCCAGTACCCCGGAGAGACGGCGCAATCAGCCCCAGCATTTT.

CDR3: CASSLAVGTSGGPADTQYF. The CDR3 DNA follows: TGTGCCAGCAGCTTAGCGGTAGGGACTAGCGGGGGGCCCGCGGATACGCAGTATTTT. The chain uses TRBV7-9 and TRBJ2-3; 15 bases are shared with TRBD2. Unmatched junction bases numbered 10, after V lost 0 bases and J lost 6 bases. This CDR3 contains 19 residues. Germline lookup yields CDR1 SEHNR and CDR2 FQNEAQ (reference sequence). The full variable domain, rest sourced from reference TRBV7-9 and TRBJ2-3, is DTGVSQNPRHKITKRGQNVTFRCDPISEHNRLYWYRQTLGQGPEFLTYFQNEAQLEKSRLLSDRFSAERPKGSFSTLEIQRTEQGDSAMYLCASSLAVGTSGGPADTQYFGPGTRLTVL.

Comments on this clone: One end of the junction does not line up with germline, which may come from a read error. This sequence joins TRBV2 and TRBJ1-5; 7 bases match TRBD1. CDR3 length: 11 residues. Germline CDR1 SNHLY, CDR2 FYNNEI. CDR3 in DNA: TGTGCCAGCAGTGATTGGGACAGCAGGAGGTTT. Its protein product is CASSDWDSRRF.

Here the CDR3 reads CASSFSEGGTEAFF. Here the CDR3 DNA reads TGCGCCAGCAGCTTTTCCGAAGGGGGCACTGAAGCTTTCTTT. The V and J genes are TRBV5-1 and TRBJ1-1; the D gene is possibly TRBD1 (6 bases). This CDR3 region has 14 residues. From germline, CDR1 is SGHRS and CDR2 YFSETQ. V shed 2 bases and J shed 4 bases, with 12 bases lying between them.

The J gene is TRBJ1-1, the V gene TRBV18, with unresolved D. Germline V gene sequence: CDR1 KGHSH, CDR2 LQKENI. CDR3 size: 15 residues. V dropped 0 bases and J dropped 1 base, with 9 bases sitting between them. CDR3 protein: CASSPPPGKNTEAFF. CDR3 DNA sequence: TGTGCCAGCTCACCACCGCCGGGAAAGAACACTGAAGCTTTCTTT.